This T cell receptor (beta chain) originates from a study of CD8 T cells in ankylosing spondylitis. Library preparation for TCR beta used quantitative 5'-RACE with molecular barcodes. TCRdb passed the 5' RACE reads through MiXCR, listing each CDR3 protein once. This table has about 200,000 distinct CDR3 sequences, over 10% appearing once. V shed 9 bases, J shed 3 bases, and the junction held 5 bases outside the gene matches. This CDR3 comprises 12 residues. Germline V gene lookup returns CDR1 MDHEN and CDR2 SYDVKM. Regarding this clonotype: The antigen remains unidentified.

Regarding the study as a whole: Matched ankylosing spondylitis synovial fluid reportedly showed significant enrichment of disease-linked clones. Prior literature has documented some motif variants in synovial fluid and blood from reactive arthritis.

The receptor was derived from a male donor with ankylosing spondylitis or in good health (not recorded which). Specimen: blood, either unsorted or a sorted T cell fraction (not recorded which). This chain uses TRBV28 with TRBJ2-7, with 7 positions matching TRBD1. CDR3 nucleotide sequence: TGTGCCAGTGGACAGGCGTACTACGAGCAGTACTTC. Its translation is CASGQAYYEQYF.